These 30 T cell receptor beta chains were sequenced from one sample in a study of blood T cells in healthy people across ages. With a J-beta primer mix and a sample-barcoded 5' primer, a second PCR ran about 7 to 12 cycles. TCRdb independently ran MiXCR on the 5' RACE reads; one entry per CDR3 protein. This sample has around 1,500,000 distinct CDR3 sequences; 28% occur once, and the top ten carry 7.7%. Sequences were obtained from blood. The receptors shown here come from a woman in her twenties or thirties in good health.

This chain links TRBV6-2 or TRBV6-3 with TRBJ1-1; 11 bases fit TRBD1. V was pared by 0 bases and J by 4 bases, with 16 bases of the junction left unmatched. The CDR3 is 20 amino acids. Germline CDR1 and CDR2: MNHEY and SVGEGT. The CDR3 DNA reads as TGTGCCAGCAGTTACTCGATAGGCGAGGACAGGGGGCGCGGTGGCACTGAAGCTTTCTTT. Protein product: CASSYSIGEDRGRGGTEAFF.

This clonotype was picked up a small number of times. The CDR3 loop is CSGVPPSSYNEQFF. CDR3 DNA sequence: TGCAGTGGGGTGCCACCGAGCTCCTACAATGAGCAGTTCTTC. The V and J genes are TRBV20-1 and TRBJ2-1; D gene ambiguous. Germline CDR1 DFQATT, CDR2 SNEGSKA (reference sequence). Trimming left V 7 bases short and J 0 bases short, with 13 bases between. The CDR3 extends over 14 amino acids.

The table lists this clonotype with a few counts. The rearrangement uses TRBV20-1 and TRBJ2-1; 16 bases match TRBD2. The CDR3 runs to 16 residues. Germline loops: CDR1 DFQATT, CDR2 SNEGSKA (reference sequence). V shed 0 bases and J 4 bases; nucleotides not matched to a gene: 0. CDR3 sequence reads: CSAREGLAGGYNEQFF. The CDR3 nucleotides read TGCAGTGCTAGAGAGGGACTAGCGGGGGGGTACAATGAGCAGTTCTTC.

This clonotype was recorded many times. CDR3 in DNA: TGTGCCAGCAGCGCAGAAGTAGCGGGGAGGACGGGTGAGCAGTTCTTC. Translated, it gives CASSAEVAGRTGEQFF. This chain joins TRBV9 and TRBJ2-1; the match to TRBD2 covers 8 bases. Germline V gene lookup returns CDR1 SGDLS and CDR2 YYNGEE. V gave up 3 bases and J gave up 9 bases; unmatched junction bases: 14. This CDR3 region has 16 residues.

V usage is TRBV7-9 and J usage is TRBJ2-4; no definite D call. Deletions cut 0 bases from V and 4 bases from J, with 7 bases between. The CDR3 runs to 14 residues. Germline CDR1 reads SEHNR; CDR2 reads FQNEAQ (reference sequence). The CDR3 spells CASSLAEQKNIQYF. The CDR3 region has the DNA TGTGCCAGCAGCTTAGCGGAGCAAAAAAACATTCAGTACTTC.

With regard to this clonotype: This may stem from a read error, because a much larger clone lies one nucleotide away. This chain links TRBV29-1 with TRBJ2-7; 8 bases are a match to TRBD1. Germline CDR1 reads SQVTM; CDR2 reads ANQGSEA. Unmatched junction bases numbered 5, after V lost 6 bases and J lost 4 bases. This CDR3 is 12 amino acids long. In DNA, the CDR3 is TGCAGCGTCGGGGACAGGCGGTACGAGCAGTACTTC. It specifies CSVGDRRYEQYF.

This clonotype was counted many times. The chain recombines TRBV11-2 with TRBJ2-7; D may be TRBD2 (6 bases). The CDR3 loop spans 17 amino acids. The V gene lost 1 base and the J gene lost 0 bases, with 16 bases spanning the gap. CDR1 is SGHAT, CDR2 FQNNGV, per germline. The CDR3 DNA reads TGTGCCAGCAGCTTAGTCGGGAGAGCTAGCCTCTCCTACGAGCAGTACTTC. Translation: CASSLVGRASLSYEQYF.

V and J are TRBV12-3 or TRBV12-4 and TRBJ2-2; 12 nucleotides match TRBD1. The CDR3 is made up of 17 amino acids. Losses at the gene ends were 10 bases for V and 6 bases for J; bases not matched to a gene: 15. This chain's CDR3 is CATLGQGARELAGELFF. The CDR3 region has the DNA TGTGCCACCCTGGGACAGGGGGCGCGTGAGTTGGCCGGGGAGCTGTTTTTT.

The chain employs TRBV28 and TRBJ1-2; D gene uncertain. Trimming cost V 6 bases and J 8 bases, with 19 bases left between them. Germline CDR1 reads MDHEN; CDR2 reads SYDVKM. The CDR3 loop spans 14 amino acids. The CDR3 sequence is CASSSGSASGGYTF. CDR3 sequence (DNA): TGTGCCAGCAGCTCGGGAAGTGCATCGGGAGGCTACACCTTC.

This clonotype appeared a few times. CDR3 sequence (DNA): TGCGCCAGCTATTTAGGGGGGTATTACAATGAGCAGTTCTTC. The encoded protein is CASYLGGYYNEQFF. The rearrangement uses TRBV5-1 and TRBJ2-1, with D perhaps assigned TRBD1 or TRBD2 (6 bases each). The CDR3 is made up of 14 amino acids. CDR1 SGHRS and CDR2 YFSETQ come from the germline V gene. Deletions cut 7 bases from V and 4 bases from J, with 15 bases between. Complete variable domain (other parts from reference TRBV5-1 and TRBJ2-1): KAGVTQTPRYLIKTRGQQVTLSCSPISGHRSVSWYQQTPGQGLQFLFEYFSETQRNKGNFPGRFSGRQFSNSRSEMNVSTLELGDSALYLCASYLGGYYNEQFFGPGTRLTVL.

This clonotype was observed a handful of times. V gene TRBV12-3 or TRBV12-4 combines with J gene TRBJ2-7, with D unclear. The CDR3 sequence is 8 residues long. V was pared by 7 bases and J by 12 bases, with 7 bases between. CDR3 bases: TGTGCCAGCATATTTCCGTACTTC. Its translation is CASIFPYF.

This sequence joins TRBV5-5 and TRBJ2-7, with unresolved D. V lost 3 bases to trimming and J lost 2 bases, with 6 bases between them. CDR1 SGHKS and CDR2 YYEKEE come from the germline V gene (reference sequence). The CDR3 loop spans 12 amino acids. CDR3 sequence (DNA): TGTGCCAGCAGCTATTACCCCTACGAGCAGTACTTC. The encoded protein is CASSYYPYEQYF.

This clonotype appeared many times. This rearrangement joins TRBV12-3 or TRBV12-4 to TRBJ2-7; D may match TRBD1 or TRBD2 (5 bases each). Trimming cost V 5 bases and J 5 bases, with 16 bases left between them. The CDR3 loop spans 14 amino acids. The CDR3 nucleotides read TGTGCCAGCAGTCTTCGGGACGGTGGAGACGAGCAGTACTTC. It translates to CASSLRDGGDEQYF.

J is TRBJ2-7 and V is TRBV10-3, with 8 bases aligning to TRBD1. With V trimmed by 6 bases and J by 2 bases, 9 bases remained unmatched. Germline values: CDR1 ENHRY, CDR2 SYGVKD. The CDR3 length is 15 residues. The CDR3 DNA is TGTGCCATCAGAGAGCTAAGGACAGGGACCTACGAGCAGTACTTC. This sequence encodes CAIRELRTGTYEQYF.

The chain employs TRBV16 and TRBJ1-1; D is uncertain. The CDR3 has 14 residues. Germline CDR1 reads KGHSY; CDR2 reads FQNENV. The germline V and J ends were trimmed by 5 bases and 1 base, with 11 bases remaining between them. Here the CDR3 reads CASSVDQGNTEAFF. CDR3 DNA sequence: TGTGCCAGCAGCGTGGATCAAGGGAACACTGAAGCTTTCTTT. The whole variable domain, filled in from reference TRBV16 and TRBJ1-1, reads GEEVAQTPKHLVRGEGQKAKLYCAPIKGHSYVFWYQQVLKNEFKFLISFQNENVFDETGMPKERFSAKCLPNSPCSLEIQATKLEDSAVYFCASSVDQGNTEAFFGQGTRLTVV.

The CDR3 coding sequence is TGTGCCAGCAGCAAGGCAAGGCGGGTATGGTCTGGAAACACCATATATTTT. It yields the protein CASSKARRVWSGNTIYF. The rearrangement links TRBV14 to TRBJ1-3; D call uncertain. Germline V gene sequence: CDR1 SGHDN, CDR2 FVKESK. The CDR3 loop spans 17 amino acids. Trimming took 5 bases from V and 1 from J, leaving 18 bases between them.

This chain connects TRBV4-1 to TRBJ1-5; possible D gene TRBD1, 6 bases. This CDR3 comprises 15 residues. V was clipped by 1 base and J by 7 bases, with 14 bases between them. CDR1 is MGHRA and CDR2 is YSYEKL in the germline V gene. CDR3 region: CASSQGGEGGQPQHF. The CDR3 DNA sequence: TGCGCCAGCAGCCAAGGAGGGGAGGGGGGGCAGCCCCAGCATTTT.

In regard to this clonotype: The junction differs from germline at one of its ends, possibly a read error. The V call is TRBV20-1, the J call TRBJ2-7; TRBD2 matches 7 bases. Germline assignment: CDR1 DFQATT and CDR2 SNEGSKA (reference sequence). The CDR3 covers 15 residues. The CDR3 DNA reads as TGCAGTGCTAGAGATCTGGCTAGCGGCTCCTACGAGCAGCACTTC. This codes for CSARDLASGSYEQHF.

This sequence joins TRBV29-1 and TRBJ2-1, with 9 bases identical to TRBD1. CDR1 and CDR2 from the germline V gene are SQVTM and ANQGSEA. V dropped 7 bases and J dropped 8; count of bases not matched to a gene: 6. This CDR3 spans 12 amino acids. The CDR3 bases are TGCAGCGCCTGGACAGGGGAAGATGAGCAGTTCTTC. Its protein is CSAWTGEDEQFF.

This clonotype was observed a few times. V usage is TRBV7-2 and J usage is TRBJ2-1; 7 bases are shared with TRBD1. The CDR3 runs 13 residues. With 4 bases clipped from V and 10 bases from J, the junction kept 7 bases outside the gene matches. CDR1 SGHTA and CDR2 FQGNSA come from the germline V gene. For the CDR3, the DNA is TGTGCCAGCAGCTCGGCTCCGACAGGGGAGCAGTTCTTC. Its protein product is CASSSAPTGEQFF.

This clonotype showed up many times. The J gene is TRBJ2-7, the V gene TRBV7-2; D is unclear. Germline loops: CDR1 SGHTA, CDR2 FQGNSA. The CDR3 is 13 amino acids. The V gene lost 6 bases and the J gene lost 2 bases, with 11 bases spanning the gap. CDR3 loop: CASSLHFAYEQYF. In DNA form, the CDR3 reads TGTGCCAGCAGTTTGCATTTTGCCTACGAGCAGTACTTC.

The CDR3 DNA reads TGCAGCGGTAGCGGGGGCGCGGATGAGCAGTTCTTC. Translated, it gives CSGSGGADEQFF. The V and J genes are TRBV29-1 and TRBJ2-1; TRBD2 matches 9 bases. The J segment lost 8 bases and the V segment lost 7 bases, leaving 6 bases of the junction unmatched. The germline V gene encodes CDR1 SQVTM and CDR2 ANQGSEA. The CDR3 has 12 amino acids.

This clonotype has ten or more counts. V usage is TRBV20-1 and J usage is TRBJ2-7; TRBD2 matches 11 bases. Looked up from germline, CDR1 is DFQATT and CDR2 is SNEGSKA (reference sequence). J gave up 3 bases and V 6 bases, and 13 bases lay outside the gene matches. The CDR3 is made up of 16 amino acids. The DNA for the CDR3 is TGCAGTGCACATCCTCGTAGCGGGGGGGGAAACTACGAGCAGTACTTC. This gives the protein CSAHPRSGGGNYEQYF.

J is TRBJ2-2 and V is TRBV7-9, with 10 bases that match TRBD2. The CDR3 runs to 15 residues. J lost 7 bases, V lost 0 bases, and 2 bases had no gene match. From germline, CDR1 is SEHNR and CDR2 FQNEAQ (reference sequence). The CDR3 loop is CASSLALAGDGELFF. The CDR3 DNA is TGTGCCAGCAGCTTAGCTCTAGCGGGAGACGGGGAGCTGTTTTTT.

The V and J genes are TRBV19 and TRBJ1-5; TRBD1 is a possible D gene (5 bases). The CDR3 length is 16 residues. Germline CDR1 LNHDA, CDR2 SQIVND (reference sequence). Trimming cost V 3 bases and J 3 bases, with 15 bases left between them. The DNA of the CDR3 is TGTGCCAGTAGTATTGGAGGGGCGGGGGTCAATCAGCCCCAGCATTTT. Translated: CASSIGGAGVNQPQHF.

The chain couples TRBV4-2 to TRBJ1-1, with D hard to call. The CDR3 is 14 residues long. CDR1 is LGHNA, CDR2 YNFKEQ, per germline. V dropped 0 bases and J dropped 5 bases, with 10 bases sitting between them. DNA of the CDR3: TGTGCCAGCAGCCAAGATCAAGTGCTAACTGAAGCTTTCTTT. Translation gives CASSQDQVLTEAFF.

This clonotype was counted between two and nine times. The gene calls are TRBV10-3 and TRBJ1-2; a possible D gene is TRBD1 (6 bases). Trimming stripped 2 bases from V and 5 bases from J, with 12 bases between. This CDR3 comprises 14 residues. Germline V gene lookup returns CDR1 ENHRY and CDR2 SYGVKD. CDR3 in DNA: TGTGCCATCAGTGAGGGGGGGACACCTTATGGCTACACCTTC. Its protein is CAISEGGTPYGYTF.

The rearrangement links TRBV7-2 to TRBJ1-5, with D uncertain. This CDR3 contains 15 residues. V dropped 5 bases and J dropped 3 bases, with 14 bases sitting between them. Germline CDR1 SGHTA, CDR2 FQGNSA. For the CDR3, the DNA is TGTGCCAGCAGCCCCGACCGATCATACAATCAGCCCCAGCATTTT. Translation: CASSPDRSYNQPQHF.

V is TRBV20-1 and J is TRBJ1-4; no reliable D call. From germline, CDR1 is DFQATT and CDR2 SNEGSKA (reference sequence). Trimming took 0 bases from V and 8 from J, leaving 19 bases between them. The CDR3 is 16 residues long. The CDR3 nucleotides read TGCAGTGCTAGAGATCTTGATGTGAGAATTAGAGAAAAACTGTTTTTT. Its translation is CSARDLDVRIREKLFF.

The chain recombines TRBV5-5 with TRBJ1-6, with D unclear. In germline, CDR1 is SGHKS, CDR2 YYEKEE (reference sequence). Trimming removed 0 bases from V and 11 bases from J, with 9 bases in between. This CDR3 comprises 13 residues. In nucleotides, the CDR3 is TGTGCCAGCAGCTTGGCCACAGACACACCCCTCCACTTT. It codes for CASSLATDTPLHF.